The rows below give T cell receptor beta chains drawn from one sample of a study of cytomegalovirus exposure and HLA in healthy donors. Assay used: immunoSEQ multiplex PCR; TCRdb lists only in-frame clones, some missing. The repertoire table contains around 200,000 clones. Sequencing was performed on PBMCs. All receptors come from a woman younger than 35 in good health and CMV-seropositive. Both conserved end residues are part of each CDR3. Each record gives: V gene, J gene, D gene, CDR3 DNA, CDR3 protein. D genes are given only for firm matches.

v_call: TRBV5-6
j_call: TRBJ2-2
d_call: TRBD2
cdr3_nt: TGTGCCAGCAGCTTGGAACTAGCGGGAGCGCCCGGGGAGCTGTTTTTT
cdr3_aa: CASSLELAGAPGELFF

v_call: TRBV6-6
j_call: TRBJ1-2
d_call: -
cdr3_nt: TGTGCCAGCAGTTTACGACGGGGGAACGGTGGCTACACCTTC
cdr3_aa: CASSLRRGNGGYTF

v_call: TRBV7-7
j_call: TRBJ2-2
d_call: -
cdr3_nt: TGTGCTATTTCATCGGGGAAAAACACCGGGGAGCTGTTTTTT
cdr3_aa: CAISSGKNTGELFF

v_call: TRBV4-3
j_call: TRBJ2-3
d_call: -
cdr3_nt: TGCGCCAGCAGCCAAGGGCTAGCGAATACAGATACGCAGTATTTT
cdr3_aa: CASSQGLANTDTQYF

v_call: TRBV5-1
j_call: TRBJ2-1
d_call: TRBD1
cdr3_nt: TGCGCCAGCAGCCCCCGGGACAGGGGGGGGGAGCAGTTCTTC
cdr3_aa: CASSPRDRGGEQFF

v_call: TRBV13
j_call: TRBJ2-2
d_call: TRBD2
cdr3_nt: TGTGCCAGCAGCTTAGGCCTAGCGGGGGGAACCGGGGAGCTGTTTTTT
cdr3_aa: CASSLGLAGGTGELFF

v_call: TRBV5-1
j_call: TRBJ2-3
d_call: TRBD2
cdr3_nt: TGCGCCAGCAGCTTGGTAATAGCGGGGGGGTTTACAGATACGCAGTATTTT
cdr3_aa: CASSLVIAGGFTDTQYF

v_call: TRBV6-5
j_call: TRBJ2-5
d_call: TRBD2
cdr3_nt: TGTGCCAGCAGTTACTCGTGGCGGGAGGATGAGACCCAGTACTTC
cdr3_aa: CASSYSWREDETQYF

v_call: TRBV30
j_call: TRBJ2-7
d_call: TRBD2
cdr3_nt: TGTGCCTGGAGTGTAGCTAGCGGGAGGGCCTACGAGCAGTACTTC
cdr3_aa: CAWSVASGRAYEQYF

v_call: TRBV7-8
j_call: TRBJ1-2
d_call: -
cdr3_nt: TGTGCCAGCAGCTTAGAGTCAGGCTCAGGTGGCTACACCTTC
cdr3_aa: CASSLESGSGGYTF

v_call: TRBV19
j_call: TRBJ1-2
d_call: -
cdr3_nt: TGTGCCAGTAGTACTGCAGGGTCCTCTAACTATGGCTACACCTTC
cdr3_aa: CASSTAGSSNYGYTF

v_call: TRBV5-4
j_call: TRBJ2-1
d_call: -
cdr3_nt: TGTGCCAGCAGCTCCGGACAGAGCTCCTACAATGAGCAGTTCTTC
cdr3_aa: CASSSGQSSYNEQFF

v_call: TRBV30
j_call: TRBJ2-7
d_call: -
cdr3_nt: TGTGCCTGGAGTGTACCTGGGAGCAGTTCTAAGTACTTC
cdr3_aa: CAWSVPGSSSKYF

v_call: TRBV9
j_call: TRBJ2-5
d_call: -
cdr3_nt: TGTGCCAGCAGCGTAGAGGGGCTGAGGGAGACCCAGTACTTC
cdr3_aa: CASSVEGLRETQYF

v_call: TRBV6-5
j_call: TRBJ1-1
d_call: -
cdr3_nt: TGTGCCAGCAGTTACTTTCTAAACGCTGAAGCTTTCTTT
cdr3_aa: CASSYFLNAEAFF

v_call: TRBV13
j_call: TRBJ2-1
d_call: TRBD2
cdr3_nt: TGTGCCAGCAGCTTGGGGAGGGCCGGTAATGAGCAGTTCTTC
cdr3_aa: CASSLGRAGNEQFF

v_call: TRBV30
j_call: TRBJ1-1
d_call: -
cdr3_nt: TGTGCCTGGAATCAGGAGAACACTGAAGCTTTCTTT
cdr3_aa: CAWNQENTEAFF

v_call: TRBV4-1
j_call: TRBJ2-3
d_call: -
cdr3_nt: TGCGCCAGCAGCCGAGACACTAGCACAGATACGCAGTATTTT
cdr3_aa: CASSRDTSTDTQYF

v_call: TRBV11-2
j_call: TRBJ1-2
d_call: -
cdr3_nt: TGTGCCAGCAGCTTAATGGACAGATACCCATCCTCATTTGGCTACACCTTC
cdr3_aa: CASSLMDRYPSSFGYTF

v_call: TRBV7-9
j_call: TRBJ1-1
d_call: -
cdr3_nt: TGTGCCAGCAGCTTAACGGGAAACACTGAAGCTTTCTTT
cdr3_aa: CASSLTGNTEAFF

v_call: TRBV30
j_call: TRBJ1-1
d_call: -
cdr3_nt: TGTGCCTGGAGTGTATTCAGCACTGAAGCTTTCTTT
cdr3_aa: CAWSVFSTEAFF

v_call: TRBV11-3
j_call: TRBJ2-7
d_call: -
cdr3_nt: TGTGCCAGCAGCTTAGTCGACACAGTGGGCGAGCAGTACTTC
cdr3_aa: CASSLVDTVGEQYF

v_call: TRBV27
j_call: TRBJ2-3
d_call: TRBD2
cdr3_nt: TGTGCCAGCACAATTAGCGGGAGGGCGGGCGCAGATACGCAGTATTTT
cdr3_aa: CASTISGRAGADTQYF

v_call: TRBV27
j_call: TRBJ1-1
d_call: -
cdr3_nt: TGTGCCAGCAGGCAGGGGAACACTGAAGCTTTCTTT
cdr3_aa: CASRQGNTEAFF

v_call: TRBV27
j_call: TRBJ2-7
d_call: TRBD2
cdr3_nt: TGTGCCAGCAGCCCCAGCGGGAGTTACGAGCAGTACTTC
cdr3_aa: CASSPSGSYEQYF

v_call: TRBV5-6
j_call: TRBJ2-7
d_call: -
cdr3_nt: TGTGCCAGCAGCCCCCGGGGTACCCTATACGAGCAGTACTTC
cdr3_aa: CASSPRGTLYEQYF

v_call: TRBV11-2
j_call: TRBJ2-7
d_call: TRBD1
cdr3_nt: TGTGCCAGCAGCTCACCAGACAGGGGGAATGAGCAGTACTTC
cdr3_aa: CASSSPDRGNEQYF

v_call: TRBV7-8
j_call: TRBJ1-4
d_call: TRBD1
cdr3_nt: TGTGCCAGCAGCCCGGGACAGATTAATGAAAAACTGTTTTTT
cdr3_aa: CASSPGQINEKLFF

v_call: TRBV19
j_call: TRBJ2-2
d_call: -
cdr3_nt: TGTGCCAGTACCACAAAGGCGGGTGCCGGGGAGCTGTTTTTT
cdr3_aa: CASTTKAGAGELFF

v_call: TRBV7-2
j_call: TRBJ2-5
d_call: -
cdr3_nt: TGTGCCAGCAGCTTATTCAGAGAGACCCAGTACTTC
cdr3_aa: CASSLFRETQYF

v_call: TRBV7-3
j_call: TRBJ1-2
d_call: -
cdr3_nt: TGTGCCAGCAGCCCGGTTTCGGGGGGCTATGGCTACACCTTC
cdr3_aa: CASSPVSGGYGYTF

v_call: TRBV19
j_call: TRBJ2-2
d_call: -
cdr3_nt: TGTGCCAGTGAGACTTTTATGGACACCGGGGAGCTGTTTTTT
cdr3_aa: CASETFMDTGELFF

v_call: TRBV4-3
j_call: TRBJ2-7
d_call: -
cdr3_nt: TGCGCCAGCAGCCAAGGAAGGGGGGGGCACTACGAGCAGTACTTC
cdr3_aa: CASSQGRGGHYEQYF

v_call: TRBV21-1
j_call: TRBJ1-2
d_call: -
cdr3_nt: TGTGCCAGGGGACAGGGTTACTATGGCTACACCTTC
cdr3_aa: CARGQGYYGYTF

v_call: TRBV10-3
j_call: TRBJ1-1
d_call: -
cdr3_nt: TGTGCCATCAGTGGGGGCGGACAGACTGAAGCTTTCTTT
cdr3_aa: CAISGGGQTEAFF

v_call: TRBV19
j_call: TRBJ2-1
d_call: -
cdr3_nt: TGTGCCAGTAGTATAAGGTTAGCGGAGCAGTTCTTC
cdr3_aa: CASSIRLAEQFF

v_call: TRBV5-5
j_call: TRBJ1-2
d_call: TRBD1
cdr3_nt: TGTGCCAGCAGCTTGGGCGGACAGGTTAACTATGGCTACACCTTC
cdr3_aa: CASSLGGQVNYGYTF

v_call: TRBV10-3
j_call: TRBJ2-2
d_call: TRBD2
cdr3_nt: TGTGCCATCAGTGGGACTAGAAATACCAACACCGGGGAGCTGTTTTTT
cdr3_aa: CAISGTRNTNTGELFF

v_call: TRBV30
j_call: TRBJ2-7
d_call: -
cdr3_nt: TGTGCCTGGAGTGTAGGAGGGGTGCAACGAGAGCAGTACTTC
cdr3_aa: CAWSVGGVQREQYF

v_call: TRBV10-2
j_call: TRBJ2-2
d_call: TRBD1
cdr3_nt: TGCGCCAGCAGTGAAGTTGACAGGGGATTAACCGGGGAGCTGTTTTTT
cdr3_aa: CASSEVDRGLTGELFF

v_call: TRBV11-2
j_call: TRBJ2-1
d_call: TRBD2
cdr3_nt: TGTGCCAGCAGCTTAGTGCGGGGGGGTCATGAGCAGTTCTTC
cdr3_aa: CASSLVRGGHEQFF

v_call: TRBV25-1
j_call: TRBJ2-1
d_call: -
cdr3_nt: TGTGCCAGCAGTGCTGGGGGCCTCTACAATGAGCAGTTCTTC
cdr3_aa: CASSAGGLYNEQFF

v_call: TRBV29-1
j_call: TRBJ1-1
d_call: TRBD1
cdr3_nt: TGCAGCGTTGACCAGGGGGCCGCTGAAGCTTTCTTT
cdr3_aa: CSVDQGAAEAFF

v_call: TRBV4-3
j_call: TRBJ2-3
d_call: TRBD2
cdr3_nt: TGCGCCAGCAGCCAAGATGGAGGGACTAACACAGATACGCAGTATTTT
cdr3_aa: CASSQDGGTNTDTQYF

v_call: TRBV11-1
j_call: TRBJ2-1
d_call: -
cdr3_nt: TGTGCCAGCAGCTCCGAGTACGGTATTTACAATGAGCAGTTCTTC
cdr3_aa: CASSSEYGIYNEQFF

v_call: TRBV5-1
j_call: TRBJ1-4
d_call: -
cdr3_nt: TGCGCCAGCAGCGAACAACCCGGGGGTGAAAAACTGTTTTTT
cdr3_aa: CASSEQPGGEKLFF

v_call: TRBV5-4
j_call: TRBJ2-5
d_call: -
cdr3_nt: TGTGCCAGCAGCTTGGATCCAGGCCCCCAAGAGACCCAGTACTTC
cdr3_aa: CASSLDPGPQETQYF

v_call: TRBV10-3
j_call: TRBJ2-3
d_call: TRBD2
cdr3_nt: TGTGCCATCGGACTAGCGGGAGGCACAGATACGCAGTATTTT
cdr3_aa: CAIGLAGGTDTQYF

v_call: TRBV30
j_call: TRBJ1-3
d_call: -
cdr3_nt: TGTGCCTGGAGTTTGGCCGCTGGAAACACCATATATTTT
cdr3_aa: CAWSLAAGNTIYF

v_call: TRBV9
j_call: TRBJ1-4
d_call: -
cdr3_nt: TGTGCCAGCAGCTTAAGACCAACCTCAGGCGAAAAACTGTTTTTT
cdr3_aa: CASSLRPTSGEKLFF

v_call: TRBV7-9
j_call: TRBJ1-3
d_call: -
cdr3_nt: TGTGCCAGCAGCCTCTTGAGGGCTGGAAACACCATATATTTT
cdr3_aa: CASSLLRAGNTIYF

v_call: TRBV30
j_call: TRBJ2-5
d_call: -
cdr3_nt: TGTGCCTGGGGGACTGAAGAGACCCAGTACTTC
cdr3_aa: CAWGTEETQYF

v_call: TRBV7-6
j_call: TRBJ2-3
d_call: TRBD2
cdr3_nt: TGTGCCAGCAGCTTAGAGGTTAGCGGGGCAAGAGATACGCAGTATTTT
cdr3_aa: CASSLEVSGARDTQYF

v_call: TRBV7-9
j_call: TRBJ2-5
d_call: TRBD1
cdr3_nt: TGTGCCAGCAGCTTAGGACGGACAGGGGGCGCGCGGGAGACCCAGTACTTC
cdr3_aa: CASSLGRTGGARETQYF

v_call: TRBV15
j_call: TRBJ2-3
d_call: TRBD2
cdr3_nt: TGTGCCACCAGCCAAACGCTTAGCGGGTTCCCAGATACGCAGTATTTT
cdr3_aa: CATSQTLSGFPDTQYF